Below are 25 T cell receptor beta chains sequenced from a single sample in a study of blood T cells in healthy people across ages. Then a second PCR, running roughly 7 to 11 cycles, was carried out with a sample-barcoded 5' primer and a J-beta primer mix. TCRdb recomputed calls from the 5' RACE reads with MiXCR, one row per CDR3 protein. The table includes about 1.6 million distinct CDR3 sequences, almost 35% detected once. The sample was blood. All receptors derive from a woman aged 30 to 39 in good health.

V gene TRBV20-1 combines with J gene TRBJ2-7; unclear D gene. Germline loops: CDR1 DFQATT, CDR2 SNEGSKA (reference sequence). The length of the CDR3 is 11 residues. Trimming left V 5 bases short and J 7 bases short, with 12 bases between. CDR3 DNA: TGCAGTGCTGCCCGCGACTCAGAGCAGTACTTC. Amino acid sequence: CSAARDSEQYF.

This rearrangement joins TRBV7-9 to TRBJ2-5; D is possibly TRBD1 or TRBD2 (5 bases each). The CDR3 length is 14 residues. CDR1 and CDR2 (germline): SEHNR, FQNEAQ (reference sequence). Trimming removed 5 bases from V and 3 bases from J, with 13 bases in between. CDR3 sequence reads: CASSLLGTEETQYF. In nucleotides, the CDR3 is TGTGCCAGCAGCCTCCTCGGGACGGAAGAGACCCAGTACTTC.

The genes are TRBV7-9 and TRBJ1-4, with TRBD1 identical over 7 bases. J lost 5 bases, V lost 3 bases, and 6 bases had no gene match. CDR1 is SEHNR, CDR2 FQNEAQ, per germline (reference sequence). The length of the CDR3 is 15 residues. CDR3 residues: CASSLARGRNEKLFF. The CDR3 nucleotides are TGTGCCAGCAGCTTGGCCAGGGGGAGGAATGAAAAACTGTTTTTT.

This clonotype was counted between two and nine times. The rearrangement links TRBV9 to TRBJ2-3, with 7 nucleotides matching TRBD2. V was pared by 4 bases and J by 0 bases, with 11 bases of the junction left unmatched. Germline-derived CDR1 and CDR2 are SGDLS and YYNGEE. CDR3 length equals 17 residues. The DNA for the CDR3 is TGTGCCAGCAGCATCGCTAGCGGATTCACTAGCACAGATACGCAGTATTTT. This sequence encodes CASSIASGFTSTDTQYF.

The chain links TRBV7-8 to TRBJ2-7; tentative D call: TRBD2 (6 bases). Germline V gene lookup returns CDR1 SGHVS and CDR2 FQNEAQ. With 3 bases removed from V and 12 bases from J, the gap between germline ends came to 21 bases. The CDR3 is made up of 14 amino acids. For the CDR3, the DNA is TGTGCCAGCAGCTTCGGAGGAGCAGCCACCGGGGGGTACTTC. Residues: CASSFGGAATGGYF.

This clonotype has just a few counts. The CDR3 spells CASSLRTERYNEQFF. In DNA form, the CDR3 reads TGTGCCAGCAGCCTCCGGACAGAGAGATACAATGAGCAGTTCTTC. This chain connects TRBV14 to TRBJ2-1; a possible D gene is TRBD1 (6 bases). V was shortened by 4 bases and J by 4 bases, with 14 bases between the two germline ends. This CDR3 spans 15 amino acids. CDR1 is SGHDN and CDR2 is FVKESK in the germline V gene.

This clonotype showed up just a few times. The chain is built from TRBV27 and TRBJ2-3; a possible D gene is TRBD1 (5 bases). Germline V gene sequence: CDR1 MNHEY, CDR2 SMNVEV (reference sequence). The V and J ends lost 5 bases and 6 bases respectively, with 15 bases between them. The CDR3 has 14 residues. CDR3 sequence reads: CASSLRQIGDTQYF. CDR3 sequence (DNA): TGTGCCAGCAGTCTACGACAGATTGGGGATACGCAGTATTTT.

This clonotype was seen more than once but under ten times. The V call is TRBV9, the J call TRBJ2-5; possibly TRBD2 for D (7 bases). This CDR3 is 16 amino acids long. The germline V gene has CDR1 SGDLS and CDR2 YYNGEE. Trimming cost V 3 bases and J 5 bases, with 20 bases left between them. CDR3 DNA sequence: TGTGCCAGCAGCGCCAGAACAGGGAGGGTAGGCGAGACCCAGTACTTC. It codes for CASSARTGRVGETQYF.

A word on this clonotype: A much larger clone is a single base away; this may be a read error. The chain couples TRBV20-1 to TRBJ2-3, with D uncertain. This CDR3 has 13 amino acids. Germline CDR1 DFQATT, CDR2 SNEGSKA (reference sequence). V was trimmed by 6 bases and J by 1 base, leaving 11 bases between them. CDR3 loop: CSAPLLCTDTQYF. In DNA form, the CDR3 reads TGCAGTGCCCCCCTCCTTTGCACAGATACGCAGTATTTT.

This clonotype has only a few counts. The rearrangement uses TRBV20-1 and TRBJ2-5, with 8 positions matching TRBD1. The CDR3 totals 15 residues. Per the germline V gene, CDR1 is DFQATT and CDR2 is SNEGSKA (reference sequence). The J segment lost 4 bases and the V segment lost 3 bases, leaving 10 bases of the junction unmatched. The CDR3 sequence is CSASLQGASGETQYF. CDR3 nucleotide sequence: TGCAGTGCTAGCCTGCAGGGGGCTTCGGGAGAGACCCAGTACTTC.

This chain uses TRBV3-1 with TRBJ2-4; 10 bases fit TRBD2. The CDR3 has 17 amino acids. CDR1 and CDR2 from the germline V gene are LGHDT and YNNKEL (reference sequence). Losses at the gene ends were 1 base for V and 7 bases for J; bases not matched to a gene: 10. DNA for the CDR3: TGTGCCAGCAGCCAAGTTTGGGCTAGCGGGGGCTGGAACATTCAGTACTTC. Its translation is CASSQVWASGGWNIQYF.

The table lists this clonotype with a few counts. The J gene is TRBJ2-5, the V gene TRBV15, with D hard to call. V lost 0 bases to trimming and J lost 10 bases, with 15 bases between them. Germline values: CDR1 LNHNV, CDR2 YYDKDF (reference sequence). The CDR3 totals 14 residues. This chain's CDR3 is CATSRDPLAVFQYF. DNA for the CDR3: TGTGCCACCAGCAGAGATCCCCTCGCAGTTTTCCAGTACTTC.

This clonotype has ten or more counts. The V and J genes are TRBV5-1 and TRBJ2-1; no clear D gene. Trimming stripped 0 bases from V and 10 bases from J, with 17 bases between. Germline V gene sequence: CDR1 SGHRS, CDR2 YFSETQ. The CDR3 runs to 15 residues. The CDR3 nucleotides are TGCGCCAGCAGCTTGGATTTTCCCAGGTCCGGGGAGCAGTTCTTC. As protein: CASSLDFPRSGEQFF.

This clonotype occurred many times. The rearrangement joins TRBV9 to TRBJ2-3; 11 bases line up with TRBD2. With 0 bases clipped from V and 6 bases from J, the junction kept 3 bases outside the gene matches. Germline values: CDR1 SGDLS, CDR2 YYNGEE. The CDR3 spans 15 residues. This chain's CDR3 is CASSVEGLAADTQYF. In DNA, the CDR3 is TGTGCCAGCAGCGTAGAGGGACTAGCGGCTGATACGCAGTATTTT.

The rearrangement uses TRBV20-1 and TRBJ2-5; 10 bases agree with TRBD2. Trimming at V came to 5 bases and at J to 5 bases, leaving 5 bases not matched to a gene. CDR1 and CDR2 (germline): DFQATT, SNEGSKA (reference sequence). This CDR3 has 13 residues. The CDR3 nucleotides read TGCAGTGCTGAGCGGGAGGGCCCGGAGACCCAGTACTTC. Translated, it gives CSAEREGPETQYF.

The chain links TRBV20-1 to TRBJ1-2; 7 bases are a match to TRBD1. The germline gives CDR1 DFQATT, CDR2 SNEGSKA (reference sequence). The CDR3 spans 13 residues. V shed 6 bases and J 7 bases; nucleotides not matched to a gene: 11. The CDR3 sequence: CSAFNRRGAGYTF. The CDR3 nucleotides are TGCAGTGCCTTTAATCGCAGGGGGGCTGGCTACACCTTC.

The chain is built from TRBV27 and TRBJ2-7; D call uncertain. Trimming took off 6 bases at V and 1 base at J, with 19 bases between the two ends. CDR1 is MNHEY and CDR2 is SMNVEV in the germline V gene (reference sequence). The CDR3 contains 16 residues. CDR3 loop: CASRQTVTRSSYEQYF. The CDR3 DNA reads TGTGCCAGCAGGCAAACCGTAACAAGGTCTTCCTACGAGCAGTACTTC.

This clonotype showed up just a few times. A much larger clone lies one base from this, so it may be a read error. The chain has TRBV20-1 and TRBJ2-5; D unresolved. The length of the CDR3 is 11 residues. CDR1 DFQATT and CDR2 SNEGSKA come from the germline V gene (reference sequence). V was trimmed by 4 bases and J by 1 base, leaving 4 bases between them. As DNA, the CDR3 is TGCAGTGCTACAGGCCAAGAGACCCAGTACTTC. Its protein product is CSATGQETQYF.

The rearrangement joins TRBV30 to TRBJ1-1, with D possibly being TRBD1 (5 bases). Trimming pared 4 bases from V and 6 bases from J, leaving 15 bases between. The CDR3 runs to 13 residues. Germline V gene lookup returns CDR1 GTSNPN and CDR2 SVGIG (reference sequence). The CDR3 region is CAWTIKGPPEAFF. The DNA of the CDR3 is TGTGCCTGGACTATAAAGGGGCCCCCTGAAGCTTTCTTT.

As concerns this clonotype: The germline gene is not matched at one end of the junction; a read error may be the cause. The CDR3 region is CANSFAQGIMNTEAFF. The CDR3 DNA reads TGTGCCAACAGCTTTGCGCAGGGTATCATGAACACTGAAGCTTTCTTT. J is TRBJ1-1 and V is TRBV7-9, with a tentative D call TRBD1 (5 bases). Germline V gene data show CDR1 as SEHNR and CDR2 as FQNEAQ (reference sequence). CDR3 size: 16 residues.

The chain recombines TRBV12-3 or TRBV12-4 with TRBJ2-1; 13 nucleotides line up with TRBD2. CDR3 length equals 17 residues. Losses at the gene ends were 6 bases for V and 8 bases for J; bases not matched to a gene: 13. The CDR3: CASSTRGLAGKLDEQFF. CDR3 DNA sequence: TGTGCCAGCAGCACGAGGGGACTAGCGGGAAAGTTGGATGAGCAGTTCTTC.

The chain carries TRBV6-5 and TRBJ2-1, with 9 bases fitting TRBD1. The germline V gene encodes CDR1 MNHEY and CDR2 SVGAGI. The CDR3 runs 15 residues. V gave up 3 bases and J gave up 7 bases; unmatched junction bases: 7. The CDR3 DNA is TGTGCCAGCAGTTATGGGACAGGGATAGGGAATGAGCAGTTCTTC. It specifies CASSYGTGIGNEQFF.

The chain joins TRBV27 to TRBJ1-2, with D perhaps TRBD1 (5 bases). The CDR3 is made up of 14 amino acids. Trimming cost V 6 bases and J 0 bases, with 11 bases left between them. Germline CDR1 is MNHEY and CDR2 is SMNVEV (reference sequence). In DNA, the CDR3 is TGTGCCAGCAGCCGACAGCGGTCTAACTATGGCTACACCTTC. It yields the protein CASSRQRSNYGYTF.

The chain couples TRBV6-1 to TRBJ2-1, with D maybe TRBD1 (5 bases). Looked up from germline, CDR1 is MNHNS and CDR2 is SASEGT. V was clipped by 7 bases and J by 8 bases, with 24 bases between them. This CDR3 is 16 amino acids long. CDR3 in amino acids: CASILPDGPRRDEQFF. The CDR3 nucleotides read TGTGCCAGCATTCTACCAGACGGACCCCGCAGGGATGAGCAGTTCTTC.

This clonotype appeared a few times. In DNA form, the CDR3 reads TGTGCCAGCAGCTTGCCAGGGACGGGGATGGGCACTGAAGCTTTCTTT. Translating it yields CASSLPGTGMGTEAFF. The genes are TRBV5-6 and TRBJ1-1, with D tentatively TRBD1 (5 bases). With 1 base removed from V and 4 bases from J, the gap between germline ends came to 17 bases. This CDR3 has 16 residues. CDR1 is SGHDT, CDR2 YYEEEE, per germline. The full variable domain, with the rest looked up from reference TRBV5-6 and TRBJ1-1, is DAGVTQSPTHLIKTRGQQVTLRCSPKSGHDTVSWYQQALGQGPQFIFQYYEEEERQRGNFPDRFSGHQFPNYSSELNVNALLLGDSALYLCASSLPGTGMGTEAFFGQGTRLTVV.